These 8 T cell receptor beta chains originate from one sample sequenced in a study of shared T cell receptors in the human thymus. Clones were read by immunoSEQ multiplex PCR, and TCRdb kept only the in-frame ones, dropping some. The sample shows 600,000 to 900,000 clones, around 85% of them seen only once. The same sample was also studied in work on human thymus T cells.

Material: thymocytes. The receptors come from a girl in the first two years of life with a congenital heart defect.

V gene TRBV28 combines with J gene TRBJ1-1, with D maybe TRBD1 (6 bases). From germline, CDR1 is MDHEN and CDR2 SYDVKM. The CDR3 loop spans 15 amino acids. Trimming shortened V by 3 bases and J by 3 bases, and 14 bases separated the two germline ends. CDR3 region: CASSFSPGEYTEAFF. The CDR3 DNA sequence: TGTGCCAGCAGTTTTTCCCCAGGGGAATACACTGAAGCTTTCTTT.

The CDR3 bases are TGTGCCAGCAGCCTCAAGACAGGGCGGGTCTATGGCTACACCTTC. Amino acids: CASSLKTGRVYGYTF. The chain employs TRBV13 and TRBJ1-2, with 7 bases aligning to TRBD1. The CDR3 consists of 15 residues. Trimming at V came to 5 bases and at J to 4 bases, leaving 10 bases not matched to a gene. Germline values: CDR1 PRHDT, CDR2 FYEKMQ (reference sequence).

This sequence joins TRBV5-1 and TRBJ1-1; 8 nucleotides agree with TRBD1. The V and J ends lost 1 base and 5 bases, in that order; junction bases with no gene match: 7. The germline V gene has CDR1 SGHRS and CDR2 YFSETQ. The CDR3 contains 15 residues. The CDR3 reads CASSLRSGGETEAFF. CDR3 nucleotides: TGCGCCAGCAGCTTGAGGTCAGGGGGCGAGACTGAAGCTTTCTTT. The whole variable domain, remainder taken from reference TRBV5-1 and TRBJ1-1, is KAGVTQTPRYLIKTRGQQVTLSCSPISGHRSVSWYQQTPGQGLQFLFEYFSETQRNKGNFPGRFSGRQFSNSRSEMNVSTLELGDSALYLCASSLRSGGETEAFFGQGTRLTVV.

The chain combines TRBV7-9 with TRBJ2-4; TRBD1 matches at 7 bases. CDR1 and CDR2 (germline): SEHNR, FQNEAQ (reference sequence). With 6 bases clipped from V and 4 bases from J, the junction kept 12 bases outside the gene matches. CDR3 length: 16 amino acids. CDR3 in DNA: TGTGCCAGCAGTCAATACAGGGGCCAACTAAAAAACATTCAGTACTTC. Its translation: CASSQYRGQLKNIQYF.

The V and J genes are TRBV5-1 and TRBJ2-3; 11 bases agree with TRBD2. CDR3 length: 21 residues. V was pared by 2 bases and J by 2 bases, with 19 bases of the junction left unmatched. Germline loops: CDR1 SGHRS, CDR2 YFSETQ. In DNA form, the CDR3 reads TGCGCCAGCAGCTTCGCCGTTACACTAGCGGGGGCCCTCCACTCCACAGATACGCAGTATTTT. Protein product: CASSFAVTLAGALHSTDTQYF.

V is TRBV7-6 and J is TRBJ1-6, with 7 positions matching TRBD1. In germline, CDR1 is SGHVS, CDR2 FNYEAQ. The CDR3 has 13 residues. V lost 6 bases, J lost 10 bases, and 6 bases stayed unmatched. The CDR3 coding sequence is TGTGCCAGCAGATTAACAGGGGTCTCACCCCTCCACTTT. It codes for CASRLTGVSPLHF.

The genes are TRBV7-9 and TRBJ2-7; 8 nucleotides line up with TRBD1. The CDR3 spans 14 residues. Unmatched junction bases numbered 4, after V lost 4 bases and J lost 2 bases. Germline V gives CDR1 SEHNR, CDR2 FQNEAQ (reference sequence). The CDR3 sequence is CASSSGTGPYEQYF. The CDR3 region has the DNA TGTGCCAGCAGCTCCGGGACAGGACCCTACGAGCAGTACTTC.

This rearrangement joins TRBV18 to TRBJ2-7; no clear D gene. V was clipped by 2 bases and J by 0 bases, with 11 bases between them. The germline V gene encodes CDR1 KGHSH and CDR2 LQKENI. This CDR3 is 15 amino acids long. CDR3 protein: CASSPSAVSSYEQYF. The CDR3 coding sequence is TGTGCCAGCTCACCAAGTGCGGTGAGCTCCTACGAGCAGTACTTC.